The clone carrying this T cell receptor beta chain was detected many times. The target antigen is unknown. PCR used 60 Vbeta primers and 13 Jbeta primers. The method was immunoSEQ multiplex PCR; TCRdb's version includes in-frame clones alone and lacks a portion of them. Of roughly 100,000 clones in the sample, around 10% were seen once. CDR3 length equals 15 residues. Per the germline V gene, CDR1 is MNHNS and CDR2 is SASEGT. V shed 7 bases and J shed 0 bases, with 12 bases lying between them. The source of the sample is a study of cytomegalovirus exposure and HLA in healthy donors. The study, taken as a whole, reports: Among CMV-associated TCR beta chains, most appeared HLA-restricted in a later analysis.

This TCR came from a middle-aged man in good health and CMV-seropositive. The sequenced sample was PBMCs. This chain joins TRBV6-1 and TRBJ2-2, with D unclear. CDR3 in DNA: TGTGCCAGCATGAGATCCCTCGCGAACACCGGGGAGCTGTTTTTT. It specifies CASMRSLANTGELFF.